The rows below give T cell receptor beta chains drawn from one sample of a study of sequential checkpoint blockade in melanoma. Data came from immunoSEQ multiplex PCR; TCRdb stores just in-frame clones and leaves some out. The data hold 20,000 to 25,000 clones, with 80% to 90% observed a single time. The sample in question was CD8+ T cells sorted from blood (inferred from file names), obtained from a patient given nivolumab and ipilimumab in sequence. These receptors all stem from a human donor with melanoma. CDR3s include the opening cysteine and the closing phenylalanine or tryptophan. The D gene is left open where the match is weak. Clone size appears in some rows only: once, few, many, or a class for an expanded clone.

once	TRBD2	TRBV6-1	TRBJ2-2	17	TGTGCCAGCAGTGGCGGACTAGCGGGATTATACACCGGGGAGCTGTTTTTT	CASSGGLAGLYTGELFF
once	TRBD1	TRBV7-9	TRBJ1-3	16	TGTGCCAGCAGCTCCCGGGACAGGACCTCTGGAAACACCATATATTTT	CASSSRDRTSGNTIYF
NA	TRBD2	TRBV7-7	TRBJ2-1	16	TGTGCCAGCAGCTTGGTTTTTGCGGGGGGGAGGAATGAGCAGTTCTTC	CASSLVFAGGRNEQFF
NA	NA	TRBV5-1	TRBJ1-1	15	TGCGCCAGCAGCCCTAGCCCCAGGAAGAAGACTGAAGCTTTCTTT	CASSPSPRKKTEAFF
NA	NA	TRBV4-2	TRBJ2-7	15	TGTGCCAGCAGCCCCACATTTCGTACTATCTACGAGCAGTACTTC	CASSPTFRTIYEQYF
NA	NA	TRBV9	TRBJ1-3	15	TGTGCCAGCAGCGTAGAGGGGATGTCTGGAAACACCATATATTTT	CASSVEGMSGNTIYF
once	NA	TRBV11-2	TRBJ2-7	14	TGTGCCAGCAGCCCGGGGACAACCTACTACGAGCAGTACTTC	CASSPGTTYYEQYF
NA	TRBD1	TRBV5-5	TRBJ2-7	14	TGTGCCAGCAGCATTACAGGGGCTCCCTACGAGCAGTACTTC	CASSITGAPYEQYF
NA	NA	TRBV7-9	TRBJ2-2	12	TGTGCCAGCACCCCGACAACCGGGGAGCTGTTTTTT	CASTPTTGELFF
NA	TRBD1	TRBV28	TRBJ2-1	16	TGTGCCAGCAGTACCTCCCGGGACAGGTCCTACAATGAGCAGTTCTTC	CASSTSRDRSYNEQFF
NA	NA	TRBV6-5	TRBJ2-2	14	TGTGCCAGTGGGCCTTACCGGAACACCGGGGAGCTGTTTTTT	CASGPYRNTGELFF
NA	NA	TRBV7-7	TRBJ2-5	13	TGTGCCAGCAGCTTACAGGGTCGGGAGACCCAGTACTTC	CASSLQGRETQYF
NA	TRBD2	TRBV5-5	TRBJ2-7	15	TGTGCCAGCACCATGCCCGCGGGAGGATTCCACGAGCAGTACTTC	CASTMPAGGFHEQYF
once	NA	TRBV9	TRBJ2-7	14	TGTGCCAGCAGCGTAGCTCCAGGGATATACGAGCAGTACTTC	CASSVAPGIYEQYF
NA	NA	TRBV7-2	TRBJ1-4	15	TGTGCCACCTCCGATAACTACGATATTGGGGAAAAACTGTTTTTT	CATSDNYDIGEKLFF
NA	NA	TRBV6-6	TRBJ2-1	15	TGTGCCAGCAGTCACCCCACGGGAGTCATAGATGAGCAGTTCTTC	CASSHPTGVIDEQFF
NA	NA	TRBV6-5	TRBJ1-1	16	TGTGCCAGCAGTTACGCCCAGGGAATCCACCCGGGGAGGGCTTTCTTT	CASSYAQGIHPGRAFF
NA	TRBD2	TRBV30	TRBJ2-7	12	TGTGCCTGGAGAGGACTAGCGGGTGAGCAGTACTTC	CAWRGLAGEQYF
NA	NA	TRBV9	TRBJ2-7	12	TGTGCCAGCAGCGGGGACACGGGCGAGCAGTACTTC	CASSGDTGEQYF
NA	NA	TRBV7-9	TRBJ1-6	15	TGTGCCAGCAGCGGCGGACGGGGTGTTAATTCACCCCTCCACTTT	CASSGGRGVNSPLHF
NA	NA	TRBV9	TRBJ1-2	15	TGTGCCAGCAGCGTAGGAGGTGCGGGGTCTCATGGCTACACCTTC	CASSVGGAGSHGYTF
NA	TRBD2	TRBV10-2	TRBJ2-7	15	TGTGCCAGCAGCGGGAGGGTAGACTCGACCTACGAGCAGTACTTC	CASSGRVDSTYEQYF
medium-sized	TRBD1	TRBV7-9	TRBJ1-4	16	TGTGCCAGTCCGTCCCTAAGCGGACAGGGGAACGAAAAACTGTTTTTT	CASPSLSGQGNEKLFF
NA	NA	TRBV2	TRBJ2-5	14	TGTGCCAGCAGTGAAAGCTCGTTACAAGAGACCCAGTACTTC	CASSESSLQETQYF
few	TRBD1	TRBV13	TRBJ2-2	16	TGTGCCAGCAGCCCATCCGGGACAGCGAACACCGGGGAGCTGTTTTTT	CASSPSGTANTGELFF